The 30 T cell receptor beta chains below were found in one sample sequenced in a study of metastatic and nonmetastatic thyroid tumors. No patient received treatment before thyroid surgery. With MiXCR, TCRdb reprocessed the PCR reads. In the table there are 10,000 to 15,000 clones, approximately 22% of which are singletons. Material for sequencing was blood. These receptors were obtained from a female donor with papillary thyroid cancer or a benign thyroid nodule (not recorded which). Some clones in this sample may be carry-over from other donors' samples.

This clone was counted ten times or more. V and J are TRBV11-2 and TRBJ2-1; D may be TRBD2 (5 bases). The CDR3 is 16 amino acids. CDR1 is SGHAT, CDR2 FQNNGV, per germline. With 2 bases removed from V and 2 bases from J, the gap between germline ends came to 13 bases. The CDR3 DNA is TGTGCCAGCAGCTTACTTAGTGCACTAGCCTACAATGAGCAGTTCTTC. This gives the protein CASSLLSALAYNEQFF.

By its share, this clone is medium-sized. The V gene is TRBV6-2 or TRBV6-3, the J gene TRBJ1-2, with TRBD1 identical over 7 bases. This CDR3 has 16 residues. Germline V CDR1 and CDR2: MNHEY, SVGEGT. Germline trimming cut 6 bases from V and 3 bases from J; bases unmatched to any gene: 13. CDR3 sequence: CASSQGQALVYYGYTF. In DNA form, the CDR3 reads TGTGCCAGCAGCCAAGGACAGGCCCTGGTCTACTATGGCTACACCTTC.

This clone qualifies as medium-sized. The rearrangement joins TRBV15 to TRBJ2-3; D perhaps matches TRBD1 (5 bases). The CDR3 runs 15 residues. Trimming shortened V by 0 bases and J by 2 bases, and 9 bases separated the two germline ends. In germline, CDR1 is LNHNV, CDR2 YYDKDF (reference sequence). The DNA of the CDR3 is TGTGCCACCAGCAGAGACTTTGGACACACAGATACGCAGTATTTT. It specifies CATSRDFGHTDTQYF. The complete variable domain, with remaining parts taken from reference TRBV15 and TRBJ2-3, reads DAMVIQNPRYQVTQFGKPVTLSCSQTLNHNVMYWYQQKSSQAPKLLFHYYDKDFNNEADTPDNFQSRRPNTSFCFLDIRSPGLGDTAMYLCATSRDFGHTDTQYFGPGTRLTVL.

This clone has at least ten counts. V is TRBV7-9 and J is TRBJ1-2, with 9 bases lining up with TRBD1. CDR3 length: 14 amino acids. V lost 6 bases and J lost 3; bases outside the gene matches: 5. CDR1 and CDR2 (germline): SEHNR, FQNEAQ (reference sequence). The CDR3 sequence: CASRGTGGDYGYTF. CDR3 sequence (DNA): TGTGCCAGCAGGGGCACAGGGGGCGACTATGGCTACACCTTC.

CDR3 DNA: TGTGCCAGCAGTGAAGCGACAGGGGGCCAAGAGACCCAGTACTTC. It encodes CASSEATGGQETQYF. The chain is built from TRBV6-1 and TRBJ2-5; 9 bases agree with TRBD1. This CDR3 is built from 15 residues. V was pared by 0 bases and J by 1 base, with 0 bases of the junction left unmatched. Germline V gene sequence: CDR1 MNHNS, CDR2 SASEGT.

In DNA, the CDR3 is TGTGCCAGCAGCTTGTTTGGGACCGGGAGCTCCTACGAGCAGTACTTC. Its protein product is CASSLFGTGSSYEQYF. The chain couples TRBV5-6 to TRBJ2-7; perhaps TRBD2 as D (6 bases). The V end lost 1 base, the J end lost 0 bases, and 14 bases lay between the germline ends. This CDR3 region has 16 residues. Germline V lookup: CDR1 SGHDT, CDR2 YYEEEE.

This clone has ten or more counts. The J gene is TRBJ2-1, the V gene TRBV5-1; TRBD2 agrees at 13 bases. CDR1 is SGHRS and CDR2 is YFSETQ in the germline V gene. This CDR3 region has 18 residues. V lost 4 bases to trimming and J lost 0 bases; unmatched junction nucleotides: 7. The CDR3 nucleotides read TGCGCCAGCAGCGCGGGACTAGCGGGGTTCTCCTCCTACAATGAGCAGTTCTTC. Residues: CASSAGLAGFSSYNEQFF.

The gene calls are TRBV20-1 and TRBJ1-5; D is undetermined. The CDR3 totals 15 residues. Trimming removed 5 bases at V and 0 bases at J, with 14 bases between. Germline CDR1 DFQATT, CDR2 SNEGSKA (reference sequence). CDR3 sequence: CSARTTANSNQPQHF. The CDR3 bases are TGCAGTGCTCGAACGACCGCGAATAGCAATCAGCCCCAGCATTTT.

The chain links TRBV24-1 to TRBJ2-7, with 7 bases that match TRBD2. Per the germline V gene, CDR1 is KGHDR and CDR2 is SFDVKD. With V trimmed by 4 bases and J by 0 bases, 8 bases remained unmatched. The length of the CDR3 is 16 residues. The CDR3, as DNA: TGTGCCACCAGTGACCCGTCGGCTAGCGGCTCCTACGAGCAGTACTTC. This translates into CATSDPSASGSYEQYF.

This clone was seen repeatedly, ten times or more. The CDR3 here is CASSQDLSNEKLFF. The CDR3 DNA follows: TGTGCCAGCAGCCAAGATCTTAGTAATGAAAAACTGTTTTTT. The rearrangement joins TRBV3-1 to TRBJ1-4; D unclear. Germline V lookup: CDR1 LGHDT, CDR2 YNNKEL (reference sequence). CDR3 size: 14 residues. V lost 0 bases and J 4 bases, leaving 6 bases between the germline ends.

This clone was seen ten or more times. The CDR3 DNA follows: TGTGCCACCAGTGGCCTGACAGGGTCTGGGTACAATGAGCAGTTCTTC. Residues: CATSGLTGSGYNEQFF. The rearrangement joins TRBV24-1 to TRBJ2-1, with TRBD1 identical over 7 bases. The ends lost 5 bases at V and 4 bases at J; junction bases unmatched: 10. The CDR3 sequence is 16 residues long. Looked up from germline, CDR1 is KGHDR and CDR2 is SFDVKD.

This clone has at least ten counts. CDR3 coding DNA: TGCAGTGCTAGGGTAGGGGAGACCCAGTACTTC. This encodes CSARVGETQYF. The chain uses TRBV20-1 and TRBJ2-5; D is ambiguous. CDR1 DFQATT and CDR2 SNEGSKA come from the germline V gene (reference sequence). The CDR3 totals 11 residues. The V end lost 3 bases, the J end lost 5 bases, and 7 bases lay between the germline ends.

This clone was seen a handful of times. The germline gene is not matched at one end of the junction; a read error may be the cause. The chain links TRBV6-1 to TRBJ2-7, with a tentative D call TRBD2 (6 bases). This CDR3 has 16 residues. Germline V gives CDR1 MNHNS, CDR2 SASEGT. The CDR3 nucleotides are TGTGCCAGCAACCCTCGCGGGACCCCGAGCTCCTGCGAGCAGTACTTC. Translated, it gives CASNPRGTPSSCEQYF.

CDR3 DNA sequence: TGTGCCAGCAGTTTAGGAGGATCCTACGAGCAGTACTTC. It is translated as CASSLGGSYEQYF. V gene TRBV28 combines with J gene TRBJ2-7; maybe TRBD2 (5 bases). This CDR3 has 13 amino acids. Germline V gene sequence: CDR1 MDHEN, CDR2 SYDVKM. Deletions cut 2 bases from V and 1 base from J, with 6 bases between.

Relative to its sample, this clone is medium-sized. The chain links TRBV19 to TRBJ2-1, with no clear D. Germline CDR1 LNHDA, CDR2 SQIVND (reference sequence). The CDR3 is made up of 14 amino acids. Trimming took 6 bases from V and 0 from J, leaving 9 bases between them. CDR3 region: CASRRESSYNEQFF. CDR3 DNA sequence: TGTGCCAGTAGAAGGGAAAGCTCCTACAATGAGCAGTTCTTC. Complete variable domain (other parts from reference TRBV19 and TRBJ2-1): DGGITQSPKYLFRKEGQNVTLSCEQNLNHDAMYWYRQDPGQGLRLIYYSQIVNDFQKGDIAEGYSVSREKKESFPLTVTSAQKNPTAFYLCASRRESSYNEQFFGPGTRLTVL.

By frequency in the sample, this clone is medium-sized (0.01 to 0.1%). The J gene is TRBJ1-5, the V gene TRBV6-5; 9 nucleotides align to TRBD1. J gave up 3 bases and V 6 bases, and 18 bases lay outside the gene matches. The CDR3 runs to 19 residues. CDR1 is MNHEY and CDR2 is SVGAGI in the germline V gene. CDR3 residues: CASRNTGGGGEVINQPQHF. For the CDR3, the DNA is TGTGCCAGCAGAAACACAGGGGGCGGAGGAGAGGTCATCAATCAGCCCCAGCATTTT.

About this clone itself: A junction end diverges from the germline sequence, so it may reflect a read error. The chain uses TRBV4-1 and TRBJ2-7; TRBD1 is a possible D gene (5 bases). Germline CDR1 reads MGHRA; CDR2 reads YSYEKL. The CDR3 consists of 15 residues. The CDR3 region is CASIQDARVRYEQYF. The DNA for the CDR3 is TGCGCCAGCATCCAAGATGCCAGGGTTCGCTACGAGCAGTACTTC.

Many counts were recorded for this clone. This sequence joins TRBV20-1 and TRBJ2-2; D is possibly TRBD1 (6 bases). The germline V gene has CDR1 DFQATT and CDR2 SNEGSKA (reference sequence). The CDR3 sequence is 14 residues long. Trimming left V 6 bases short and J 8 bases short, with 19 bases between. CDR3 nucleotide sequence: TGCAGTGCATCCTTTGGGGGCTGGGGAGGGGAGCTGTTTTTT. Translating gives CSASFGGWGGELFF.

This clone was detected many times. This chain joins TRBV30 and TRBJ2-7, with D possibly being TRBD2 (5 bases). The length of the CDR3 is 16 residues. Germline CDR1 is GTSNPN and CDR2 is SVGIG (reference sequence). V lost 1 base to trimming and J lost 3 bases, with 19 bases between them. The CDR3 protein is CAWSDPPGAAGYEQYV. The CDR3, as DNA: TGTGCCTGGAGTGACCCCCCTGGAGCGGCAGGCTACGAGCAGTACGTC.

The J gene is TRBJ2-7, the V gene TRBV20-1, with a weak D call TRBD1 (6 bases). The CDR3 contains 14 residues. Trimming stripped 0 bases from V and 2 bases from J, with 11 bases between. Germline V CDR1 and CDR2: DFQATT, SNEGSKA (reference sequence). For the CDR3, the DNA is TGCAGTGCTAGAGATCCTGACAGGACCTACGAGCAGTACTTC. Its protein product is CSARDPDRTYEQYF.

This clone came up many times. Other DNA variants within this sample encode the same CDR3. The chain joins TRBV20-1 to TRBJ2-5; the D gene is possibly TRBD2 (5 bases). The CDR3 sequence is 12 residues long. V gave up 5 bases and J gave up 5 bases, with 12 bases separating them. The germline gives CDR1 DFQATT, CDR2 SNEGSKA (reference sequence). CDR3 residues: CSAPERGETQYF. As DNA, the CDR3 is TGCAGTGCTCCTGAGCGAGGGGAGACCCAGTACTTC.

This clone was counted ten times or more. V gene TRBV29-1 combines with J gene TRBJ2-1, with 7 bases identical to TRBD1. The CDR3 contains 12 residues. Per germline, CDR1 SQVTM and CDR2 ANQGSEA. V lost 4 bases and J lost 13; bases outside the gene matches: 10. The CDR3 sequence: CSVAQTGWEQFF. The CDR3 bases are TGCAGCGTTGCTCAGACAGGGTGGGAACAGTTCTTC.

This clone was counted only a few times. The junction does not match germline at one end; this may be a read error. The chain links TRBV10-3 to TRBJ1-1; D gene unclear. The length of the CDR3 is 13 residues. Germline V gives CDR1 ENHRY, CDR2 SYGVKD. The CDR3: CAISEAGNTESFF. CDR3 bases: TGTGCCATCAGTGAGGCAGGCAACACTGAATCTTTCTTT.

As to this clone: Being one base from a much bigger clone, this may be a read error. The J gene is TRBJ1-1, the V gene TRBV5-6; D is unresolved. The CDR3 covers 13 residues. The germline V gene has CDR1 SGHDT and CDR2 YYEEEE. With 6 bases removed from V and 4 bases from J, the gap between germline ends came to 13 bases. DNA of the CDR3: TGTGCCAGCATCTGGACCGGGGTCACTGAAGCTTTCTTT. Protein sequence: CASIWTGVTEAFF.

At least ten counts were recorded for this clone. The gene calls are TRBV5-5 and TRBJ2-7; TRBD1 matches 7 bases. The J segment lost 5 bases and the V segment lost 1 base, leaving 6 bases of the junction unmatched. This CDR3 is 14 amino acids long. The V gene's germline CDR1 is SGHKS and CDR2 YYEKEE (reference sequence). CDR3: CASSLRQGVHEQYV. CDR3 DNA sequence: TGTGCCAGCAGCTTGAGGCAGGGGGTCCACGAGCAGTACGTC.

There are a few counts of this clone. A much larger clone sits a single nucleotide away, making a read error possible. CDR3 protein: CAGSPRQGRTESFF. The CDR3 region has the DNA TGTGCCGGCAGCCCCAGACAGGGGCGGACTGAATCTTTCTTT. The chain has TRBV28 and TRBJ1-1; TRBD1 matches at 8 bases. The germline CDR1 and CDR2 sequences are MDHEN and SYDVKM. This CDR3 has 14 amino acids.

The chain combines TRBV5-6 with TRBJ1-2, with D unresolved. The CDR3 spans 11 residues. CDR1 SGHDT and CDR2 YYEEEE come from the germline V gene. The V and J ends lost 0 bases and 10 bases respectively, with 7 bases between them. The CDR3 is CASSLGVDYTF. For the CDR3, the DNA is TGTGCCAGCAGCTTGGGGGTAGACTACACCTTC.

Sample share makes this clone medium-sized (0.01 to 0.1%). Other DNA sequences in this specimen translate into the identical CDR3. V usage is TRBV7-9 and J usage is TRBJ2-1; 7 bases align to TRBD2. Germline loops: CDR1 SEHNR, CDR2 FQNEAQ (reference sequence). This CDR3 region has 13 residues. Trimming took 4 bases from V and 4 from J; bases not matched to a gene: 1. The CDR3 region has the DNA TGTGCCAGCAGCTCGGGGGGTTACAATGAGCAGTTCTTC. Residues: CASSSGGYNEQFF.

This clone is deemed medium-sized. V and J are TRBV12-3 or TRBV12-4 and TRBJ2-1; no firm D call. V shed 2 bases and J shed 10 bases, with 9 bases lying between them. This CDR3 has 12 amino acids. CDR3 sequence reads: CASSLRSAEQFF. CDR3 in DNA: TGTGCCAGCAGTTTAAGATCCGCCGAGCAGTTCTTC.

This chain links TRBV28 with TRBJ2-7; weak D call: TRBD1 (5 bases). The V end lost 2 bases, the J end lost 9 bases, and 11 bases lay between the germline ends. CDR3 length: 12 amino acids. CDR1 is MDHEN and CDR2 is SYDVKM in the germline V gene. DNA of the CDR3: TGTGCCAGCAGTTTAAGTAAGGGGATGCAGTACTTC. This sequence encodes CASSLSKGMQYF.